Listed here is a single T cell receptor (beta chain). Per germline, CDR1 SGHVS and CDR2 FNYEAQ. The V gene lost 10 bases and the J gene lost 6 bases, with 10 bases spanning the gap. The CDR3 is 11 amino acids. The data were taken from a study of OX40 agonist ivuxolimab in advanced cancers. Sequencing was performed with immunoSEQ multiplex PCR; in TCRdb, only in-frame clones are kept and a portion is missing. The sample holds some 57,000 clones, around four fifths seen once. With autoimmune disease history or systemic immunosuppression, patients were excluded. This sequence joins TRBV7-6 and TRBJ2-1, with a possible D match to TRBD1 (5 bases). The sequences come from CD4+ or CD8+ T cells sorted from blood, collected in a trial of the OX40 agonist ivuxolimab. The TCR sequence derives from an adult with an advanced solid tumor such as melanoma, head and neck, liver or kidney cancer. DNA of the CDR3: TGTGCCATCCAGCAGGGCAATGAGCAGTTCTTC. This codes for CAIQQGNEQFF.